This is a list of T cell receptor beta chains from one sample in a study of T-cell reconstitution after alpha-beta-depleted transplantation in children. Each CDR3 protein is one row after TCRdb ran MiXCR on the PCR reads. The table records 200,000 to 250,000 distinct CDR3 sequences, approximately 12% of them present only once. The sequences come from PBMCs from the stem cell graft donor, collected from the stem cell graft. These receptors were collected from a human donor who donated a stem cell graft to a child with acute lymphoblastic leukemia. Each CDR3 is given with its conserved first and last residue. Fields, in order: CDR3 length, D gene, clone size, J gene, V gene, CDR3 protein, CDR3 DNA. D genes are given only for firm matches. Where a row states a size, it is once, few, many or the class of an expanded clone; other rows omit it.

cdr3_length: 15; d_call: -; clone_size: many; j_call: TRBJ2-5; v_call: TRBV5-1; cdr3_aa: CASSYDVRGQETQYF; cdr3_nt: TGCGCCAGCAGCTATGACGTACGGGGCCAAGAGACCCAGTACTTC
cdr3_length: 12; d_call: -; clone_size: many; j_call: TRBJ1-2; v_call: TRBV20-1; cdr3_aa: CSAPRGDSGYTF; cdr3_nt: TGCAGTGCTCCCCGGGGTGACAGTGGCTACACCTTC
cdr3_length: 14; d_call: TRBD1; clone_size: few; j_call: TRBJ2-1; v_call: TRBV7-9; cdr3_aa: CASSSSTGANEQFF; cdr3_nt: TGTGCCAGCAGCTCCTCGACAGGGGCCAATGAGCAGTTCTTC
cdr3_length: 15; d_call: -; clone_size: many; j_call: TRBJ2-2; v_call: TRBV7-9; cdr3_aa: CASSFRAGYTGELFF; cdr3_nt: TGTGCCAGCAGCTTCAGAGCGGGTTACACCGGGGAGCTGTTTTTT
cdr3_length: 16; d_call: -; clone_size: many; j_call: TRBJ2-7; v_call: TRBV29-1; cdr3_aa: CSVVEDGGFSVYEQYF; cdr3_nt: TGCAGCGTAGTAGAAGATGGGGGGTTTTCTGTCTACGAGCAGTACTTC
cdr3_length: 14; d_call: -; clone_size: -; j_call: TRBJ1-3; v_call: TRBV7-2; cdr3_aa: CASSRGGSGYTIYF; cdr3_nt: TGTGCCAGCAGCCGGGGGGGCTCTGGATACACCATATATTTT
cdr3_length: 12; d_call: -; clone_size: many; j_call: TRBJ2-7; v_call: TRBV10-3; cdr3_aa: CAISEAGSEQYF; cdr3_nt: TGTGCCATCAGTGAGGCAGGGTCCGAGCAGTACTTC
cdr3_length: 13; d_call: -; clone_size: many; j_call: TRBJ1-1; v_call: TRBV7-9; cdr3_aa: CAGGRTPGTEAFF; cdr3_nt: TGTGCCGGCGGACGGACTCCTGGAACTGAAGCTTTCTTT
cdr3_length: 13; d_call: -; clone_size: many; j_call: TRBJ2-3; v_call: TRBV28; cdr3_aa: CASSQPRLDTQYF; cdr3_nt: TGTGCCAGCAGTCAGCCGAGGTTGGATACGCAGTATTTT
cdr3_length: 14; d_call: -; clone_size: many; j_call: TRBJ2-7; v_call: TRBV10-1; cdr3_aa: CASSPSGTPYEQYF; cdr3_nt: TGCGCCAGCAGTCCCTCCGGGACACCCTACGAGCAGTACTTC
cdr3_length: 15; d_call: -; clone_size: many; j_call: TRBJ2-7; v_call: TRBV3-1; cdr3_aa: CASSQLIPGAGEQYF; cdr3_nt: TGTGCCAGCAGCCAACTAATCCCGGGGGCAGGAGAGCAGTACTTC
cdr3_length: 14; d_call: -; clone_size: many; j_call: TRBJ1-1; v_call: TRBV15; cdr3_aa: CATSRDRRAGEAFF; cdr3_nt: TGTGCCACCAGCAGAGATCGGAGGGCAGGTGAAGCTTTCTTT
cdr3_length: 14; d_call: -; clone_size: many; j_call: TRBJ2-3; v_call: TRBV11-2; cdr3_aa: CASSEQVSSDTQYF; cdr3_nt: TGTGCCAGCAGTGAACAGGTCTCTTCAGATACGCAGTATTTT
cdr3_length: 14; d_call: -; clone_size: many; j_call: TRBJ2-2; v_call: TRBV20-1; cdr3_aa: CSAGGSLDYGELFF; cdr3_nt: TGCAGTGCCGGGGGCTCCTTGGATTACGGGGAGCTGTTTTTT
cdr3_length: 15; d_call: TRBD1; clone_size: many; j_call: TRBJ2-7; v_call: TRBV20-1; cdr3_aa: CSARDETTGGDEQYF; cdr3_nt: TGCAGTGCTAGAGATGAAACGACAGGGGGCGACGAGCAGTACTTC
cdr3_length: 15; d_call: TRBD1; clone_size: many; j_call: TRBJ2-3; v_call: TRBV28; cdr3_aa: CASSLSGRGTDTQYF; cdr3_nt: TGTGCCAGCAGTTTATCGGGCAGGGGGACAGATACGCAGTATTTT
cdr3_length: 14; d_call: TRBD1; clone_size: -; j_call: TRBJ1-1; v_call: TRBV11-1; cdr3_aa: CASSLRTGDPEAFF; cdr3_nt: TGTGCCAGCAGCTTACGGACAGGGGACCCTGAAGCTTTCTTT
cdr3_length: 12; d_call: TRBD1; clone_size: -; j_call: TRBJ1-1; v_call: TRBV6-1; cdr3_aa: CASLDRGPSAFF; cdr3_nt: TGTGCCAGCTTGGACAGGGGGCCATCAGCTTTCTTT
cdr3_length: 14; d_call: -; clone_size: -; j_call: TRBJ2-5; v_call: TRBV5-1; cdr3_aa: CASSPPGRGETQYF; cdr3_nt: TGCGCCAGCAGCCCGCCTGGGAGGGGGGAGACCCAGTACTTC
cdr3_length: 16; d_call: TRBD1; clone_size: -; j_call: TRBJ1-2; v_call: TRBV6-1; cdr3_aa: CASSPMDRGPWYGYTF; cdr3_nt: TGTGCCAGCTCGCCCATGGACAGGGGGCCTTGGTATGGCTACACCTTC
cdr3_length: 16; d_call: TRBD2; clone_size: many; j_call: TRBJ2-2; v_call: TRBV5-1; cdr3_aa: CASSPVAGRHTGELFF; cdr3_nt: TGCGCCAGCAGCCCCGTAGCGGGGAGGCACACCGGGGAGCTGTTTTTT
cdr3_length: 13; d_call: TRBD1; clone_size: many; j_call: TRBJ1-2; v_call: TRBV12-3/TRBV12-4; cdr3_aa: CASSFGQGNGYTF; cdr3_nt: TGTGCCAGCAGTTTCGGACAGGGGAATGGCTACACCTTC
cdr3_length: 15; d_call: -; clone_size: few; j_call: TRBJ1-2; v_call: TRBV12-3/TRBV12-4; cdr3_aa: CASRTDVGIGYGYTF; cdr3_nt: TGTGCCAGCAGGACGGACGTGGGGATCGGCTATGGCTACACCTTC
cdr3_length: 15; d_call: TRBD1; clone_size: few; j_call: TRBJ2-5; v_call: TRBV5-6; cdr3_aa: CASSLRQGRWETQYF; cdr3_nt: TGTGCCAGCAGCTTACGACAGGGCAGGTGGGAGACCCAGTACTTC
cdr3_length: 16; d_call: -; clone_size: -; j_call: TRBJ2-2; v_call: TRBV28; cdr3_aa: CASNPTDTSNTGELFF; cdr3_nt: TGTGCCAGCAACCCTACGGACACCTCGAACACCGGGGAGCTGTTTTTT
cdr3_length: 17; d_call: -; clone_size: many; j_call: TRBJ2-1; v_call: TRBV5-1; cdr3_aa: CASHKGGAGNPYNEQFF; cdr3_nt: TGCGCCAGCCATAAGGGAGGTGCGGGGAACCCCTACAATGAGCAGTTCTTC
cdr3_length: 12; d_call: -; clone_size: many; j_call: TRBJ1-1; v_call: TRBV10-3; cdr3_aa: CAISDGNTEAFF; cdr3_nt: TGTGCCATCAGTGACGGCAACACTGAAGCTTTCTTT
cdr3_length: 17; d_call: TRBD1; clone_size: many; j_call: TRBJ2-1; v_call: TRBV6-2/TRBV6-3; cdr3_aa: CASTPLRTISGQGEQFF; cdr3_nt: TGTGCCAGCACCCCTCTCCGGACAATTTCAGGACAGGGTGAGCAGTTCTTC
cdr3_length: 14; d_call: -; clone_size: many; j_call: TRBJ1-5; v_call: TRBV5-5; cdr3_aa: CASSLYRVNQPQHF; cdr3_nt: TGTGCCAGCAGCTTATACAGGGTCAATCAGCCCCAGCATTTT
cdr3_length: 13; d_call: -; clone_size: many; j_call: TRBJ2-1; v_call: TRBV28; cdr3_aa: CASSPDGYNEQFF; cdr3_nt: TGTGCCAGCAGTCCGGACGGCTACAATGAGCAGTTCTTC
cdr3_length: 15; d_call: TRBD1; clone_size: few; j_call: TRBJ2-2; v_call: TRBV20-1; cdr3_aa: CSAREQGAITGELFF; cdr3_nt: TGCAGTGCTAGGGAACAGGGGGCGATTACCGGGGAGCTGTTTTTT